This T cell receptor (beta chain) was recorded in a study of tumor-infiltrating lymphocytes in primary liver carcinoma (dated by TCRdb to the late 2010s). Context from the whole study: The five patients, three men and two women aged 30 to 69 years, had hepatocellular carcinoma (four) or combined HCC and intrahepatic cholangiocarcinoma (one). The tumors of the five patients were staged as T1-T3 N0M0, with maximum diameters ranging from roughly 4 to 10 cm. Each sample produced roughly 3.5 to 7.13 million productive TCRbeta reads, and read depth showed no significant difference between tissue types. Across five regions of each liver tumor, along with adjacent normal tissue and blood, the study brought together TCRbeta repertoire sequencing, expression microarrays and whole-exome sequencing. A total of about 35 specimens from 5 patients went through TCRbeta repertoire sequencing, namely 25 tumor regions, 5 adjacent noncancerous liver tissues and 5 peripheral blood samples. The approximately 24 tumor region samples were profiled with Agilent mRNA microarrays so that TCRbeta repertoire diversity could be related to the local molecular phenotype. High reproducibility was observed for the technical replicate repertoires, with mean shared-clone rates roughly 0.92 and correlation coefficients above 0.95. Results the study describes overall, beyond this receptor: Consistent with antigen-driven expansion, pairs of tumor regions showed higher repertoire overlap (mean around 36%) than either tumor-adjacent pairs (around 17%) or tumor-blood pairs (roughly 15%). Bulk unsorted samples precluded comparing CD4+ and CD8+ T cell repertoires. Compared with blood, tumors had a significantly larger share of the repertoire taken up by the top 250 clones (p = 0.039). Because only the TCR beta chain was sequenced and unpaired alpha chains were not captured, true repertoire diversity is likely underestimated. Only about 7.5-25% of top clones were found in all five regions of a tumor, suggesting spatial heterogeneity of tumor-infiltrating T cells. The study included only five or six patients, and the authors note findings should be validated in a larger study.

For CDR1 and CDR2, the germline V gene lists MNHNS and SASEGT. CDR3 length: 13 amino acids, cysteine to phenylalanine. Solely the CDR3 DNA is kept, with 39 bases framed from the first base. V lost 3 bases and J lost 6 bases; the stretch between them is 12 bases long. A note on this clonotype: No antigen is known for it. The input lacks base qualities; no much larger clone sits a single base away.

Without any cell sorting, total RNA and DNA were co-extracted from approximately 20-30 mg of bulk tissue using the AllPrep DNA/RNA mini kit. Between November 2015 and 2016, five patients in China with histopathologically diagnosed primary liver carcinoma had surgical resection. Patients had chronic HBV infection and were treatment-naive at sampling. Five spatially separated regions were sampled per tumor: superior, inferior, left-lateral and right-lateral poles, plus the tumor centre. More than 75% viable tumor cells were found by histology in every tumor sample. Each fresh piece of tumor and adjacent tissue was cut in two, with one half stored in RNAlater at -80 degrees C and the other half sent for histology. TCRbeta-specific cDNA was reverse-transcribed from 500 to 550 ng total RNA using a constant-region primer and ProtoScript II reverse transcriptase. The TCRbeta libraries were prepared through three rounds of nested multiplex PCR following a slightly modified ARM-PCR procedure. Multiplex TRBV1-TRBV30 forward primers and a Cbeta reverse primer were used in the first two PCR rounds, each of which was run for around 10 cycles. Sample barcodes and Illumina adapters were added in a final 25-cycle PCR using Deep VentR polymerase. Before sequencing, amplicons between 200 and 500 bp were purified from gel using a QIAquick gel extraction kit. The TCRbeta amplicons were sequenced with 250-bp paired-end reads on an Illumina HiSeq 2500. On the study's bioinformatics: Reads were quality-trimmed with Trimmomatic v0.33, and paired reads were merged with FLASH v1.2.11 to recover full CDR3 sequences. MiGEC v1.2.1b assigned V, D and J germline segments to the rearranged TCRbeta sequences. Clonotype statistics and Shannon-Wiener diversity indices were calculated with VDJtools v1.0.0. Except for diversity analysis, only the 250 most abundant clonotypes of each sample were used in subsequent analyses to reduce sampling bias. The public reads were reanalyzed by TCRdb: fastp trimming at Q25, MiXCR alignment, in-frame beta chains only. Every entry covers one CDR3 protein and lists the most common genes and DNA from its rows. The V and J calls, along with clone size, are taken from TCRdb and not from the paper's own processing. Counted in this sample were approximately 190,000 distinct CDR3 sequences; around four fifths of them appeared once. In total, the top ten clones hold 15% to 20% of the sample.

The sample taken for sequencing was tumor tissue from primary liver carcinoma. This TCR derives from a man aged 40-50 years with primary liver carcinoma and hepatitis B virus infection. Rearrangement joined TRBV6-1 to TRBJ2-7; the D gene is tentatively TRBD1 or TRBD2, each matching 6 bases. The sequence in DNA is TGTGCCAGCAGTGACGGGGGCAGGACCGAGCAGTACTTC. Translation gives CASSDGGRTEQYF.